Listed below are T cell receptor beta chains from one sample, sequenced in a study of pediatric ulcerative colitis. Sequenced by immunoSEQ multiplex PCR; TCRdb stores in-frame clones only, minus some. This table has about 22,000 clones, 71% appearing once. The material sequenced was gut tissue. These receptors were obtained from a boy aged 10-17 years with severe ulcerative colitis. Each CDR3 is given with its conserved first and last residue. Each record gives: CDR3 protein, CDR3 DNA, clone size, V gene, J gene, D gene. A D gene is named only where the DNA matches it firmly. For some rows the clone size is stated as once, few or many, or as a class when expanded; others skip it.

cdr3_aa: CASSLGPAQYF
cdr3_nt: TGTGCCAGCAGCTTAGGTCCGGCCCAGTACTTC
clone_size: few
v_call: TRBV11-2
j_call: TRBJ2-5
d_call: NA

cdr3_aa: CASRLTGYEKLFF
cdr3_nt: TGTGCCAGCAGATTGACAGGGTACGAAAAACTGTTTTTT
clone_size: NA
v_call: TRBV27
j_call: TRBJ1-4
d_call: TRBD1

cdr3_aa: CASSPDGRALSNYGYTF
cdr3_nt: TGTGCCAGCTCACCAGACGGCAGGGCGCTTTCCAACTATGGCTACACCTTC
clone_size: NA
v_call: TRBV18
j_call: TRBJ1-2
d_call: NA

cdr3_aa: CASSEFGQYYGYTF
cdr3_nt: TGTGCCAGCAGTGAATTTGGACAGTACTATGGCTACACCTTC
clone_size: NA
v_call: TRBV6-1
j_call: TRBJ1-2
d_call: NA

cdr3_aa: CARDRGLANEKLFF
cdr3_nt: TGTGCCAGGGACAGGGGGCTGGCTAATGAAAAACTGTTTTTT
clone_size: few
v_call: TRBV6-5
j_call: TRBJ1-4
d_call: TRBD1

cdr3_aa: CASSLYKGIDNSPLHF
cdr3_nt: TGTGCCAGCAGCTTGTATAAGGGAATCGATAATTCACCCCTCCACTTT
clone_size: NA
v_call: TRBV5-8
j_call: TRBJ1-6
d_call: NA

cdr3_aa: CASSPGGQNYGYTF
cdr3_nt: TGTGCCAGCAGTCCTGGAGGGCAGAACTATGGCTACACCTTC
clone_size: NA
v_call: TRBV28
j_call: TRBJ1-2
d_call: NA

cdr3_aa: CASSQPSGGQNEQFF
cdr3_nt: TGCGCCAGCAGTCAACCTAGCGGGGGGCAGAATGAGCAGTTCTTC
clone_size: NA
v_call: TRBV4-3
j_call: TRBJ2-1
d_call: TRBD2

cdr3_aa: CASRRTGLDYTF
cdr3_nt: TGTGCCAGCAGGCGAACAGGATTGGACTACACCTTC
clone_size: NA
v_call: TRBV6-5
j_call: TRBJ1-2
d_call: NA

cdr3_aa: CASSYFQAEDEQFF
cdr3_nt: TGTGCCAGCAGTTACTTTCAGGCCGAGGATGAGCAGTTCTTC
clone_size: NA
v_call: TRBV6-6
j_call: TRBJ2-1
d_call: NA

cdr3_aa: CASSYFGRNTEAFF
cdr3_nt: TGTGCCAGCAGTTACTTTGGCAGGAACACTGAAGCTTTCTTT
clone_size: NA
v_call: TRBV6-5
j_call: TRBJ1-1
d_call: NA

cdr3_aa: CASSLGISGNTIYF
cdr3_nt: TGTGCCAGCAGCCTCGGAATCTCTGGAAACACCATATATTTT
clone_size: NA
v_call: TRBV7-2
j_call: TRBJ1-3
d_call: NA

cdr3_aa: CASSSGWVYEQYF
cdr3_nt: TGTGCCAGCAGCTCCGGATGGGTCTACGAGCAGTACTTC
clone_size: NA
v_call: TRBV11-2
j_call: TRBJ2-7
d_call: NA

cdr3_aa: CAVRTGLGTEAFF
cdr3_nt: TGTGCCGTCAGGACAGGGCTTGGCACTGAAGCTTTCTTT
clone_size: few
v_call: TRBV7-9
j_call: TRBJ1-1
d_call: TRBD1

cdr3_aa: CASSVYGDGAFF
cdr3_nt: TGTGCCAGTAGTGTCTATGGGGACGGGGCTTTCTTT
clone_size: NA
v_call: TRBV19
j_call: TRBJ1-1
d_call: NA

cdr3_aa: CASSPFGQGRNSPLHF
cdr3_nt: TGTGCCAGCAGCCCATTTGGACAGGGAAGAAATTCACCCCTCCACTTT
clone_size: NA
v_call: TRBV14
j_call: TRBJ1-6
d_call: TRBD1